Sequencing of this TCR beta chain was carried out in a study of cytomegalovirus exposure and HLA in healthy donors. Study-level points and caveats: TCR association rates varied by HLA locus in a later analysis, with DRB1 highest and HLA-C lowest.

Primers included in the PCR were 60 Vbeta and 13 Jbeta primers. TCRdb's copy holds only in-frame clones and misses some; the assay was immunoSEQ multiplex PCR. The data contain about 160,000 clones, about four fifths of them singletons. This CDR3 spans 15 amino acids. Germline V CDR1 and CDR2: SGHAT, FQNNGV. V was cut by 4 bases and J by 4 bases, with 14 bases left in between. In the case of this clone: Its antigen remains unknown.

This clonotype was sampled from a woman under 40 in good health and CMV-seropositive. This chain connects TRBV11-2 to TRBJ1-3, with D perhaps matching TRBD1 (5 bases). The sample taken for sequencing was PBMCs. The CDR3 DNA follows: TGTGCCAGCAGCTATATCAGGGTGGTCGGAAACACCATATATTTT. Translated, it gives CASSYIRVVGNTIYF.